The rows below give T cell receptor beta chains drawn from one sample of a study of shared clonotypes between healthy human individuals. Sequenced by immunoSEQ multiplex PCR; TCRdb stores in-frame clones only, minus some. Of 1.5 million to 2.5 million clones listed, about 95% were seen once; the top ten hold under 1.5%. What was sequenced was naive CD8+ T cells sorted from blood. The source of these receptors is a man aged 18 to 29 in good health. The CDR3 runs from the conserved cysteine through the conserved F or W. Each record gives: clone size, J gene, V gene, D gene, CDR3 DNA, CDR3 protein. A D gene is named only where the DNA matches it firmly. Some rows mark clone size as missing; the rest say once, few, many or name a class of expanded clone.

clone size: once; J gene: TRBJ2-5; V gene: TRBV5-6; D gene: -; CDR3 DNA: TGTGCCAGCAGCCGCGGGGTAGGGGTAGAGACCCAGTACTTC; CDR3 protein: CASSRGVGVETQYF
clone size: -; J gene: TRBJ1-4; V gene: TRBV9; D gene: TRBD1; CDR3 DNA: TGTGCCAGCAGCGGAACTTTCGACAGGGGAGATAATGAAAAACTGTTTTTT; CDR3 protein: CASSGTFDRGDNEKLFF
clone size: -; J gene: TRBJ2-1; V gene: TRBV5-6; D gene: TRBD2; CDR3 DNA: TGTGCCAGCAGTTATTCCGGGACTACCACCCCAGATGAGCAGTTCTTC; CDR3 protein: CASSYSGTTTPDEQFF
clone size: -; J gene: TRBJ2-7; V gene: TRBV27; D gene: TRBD2; CDR3 DNA: TGTGCCAGCAGTTATAGCGGGAGTCTATACGAGCAGTACTTC; CDR3 protein: CASSYSGSLYEQYF
clone size: once; J gene: TRBJ1-3; V gene: TRBV4-1; D gene: -; CDR3 DNA: TGCGCCAGCAGCCAAGGGGGCCTTTTCGAGGGGGCTGGAAACACCATATATTTT; CDR3 protein: CASSQGGLFEGAGNTIYF
clone size: -; J gene: TRBJ1-2; V gene: TRBV7-9; D gene: -; CDR3 DNA: TGTGCCAGCAGCTTTTCAAGGAACTATGGCTACACCTTC; CDR3 protein: CASSFSRNYGYTF
clone size: -; J gene: TRBJ2-7; V gene: TRBV27; D gene: TRBD2; CDR3 DNA: TGTGCCAGCAGTTTAAGACTAGCGGGAGACGAGCAGTACTTC; CDR3 protein: CASSLRLAGDEQYF
clone size: -; J gene: TRBJ1-1; V gene: TRBV5-4; D gene: TRBD1; CDR3 DNA: TGTGCCAGCAGCTTGGTCGCAGGGGGCACTGAAGCTTTCTTT; CDR3 protein: CASSLVAGGTEAFF
clone size: -; J gene: TRBJ2-1; V gene: TRBV7-2; D gene: -; CDR3 DNA: TGTGCCAGCAGCTCCCGGGGTGATGAGCAGTTCTTC; CDR3 protein: CASSSRGDEQFF
clone size: -; J gene: TRBJ2-5; V gene: TRBV13; D gene: -; CDR3 DNA: TGTGCCAGCAGCTTACGCCGTCAAGAGACCCAGTACTTC; CDR3 protein: CASSLRRQETQYF
clone size: -; J gene: TRBJ2-2; V gene: TRBV30; D gene: -; CDR3 DNA: TGTGCCTGGATTGGCGTAACCGGGGAGCTGTTTTTT; CDR3 protein: CAWIGVTGELFF
clone size: -; J gene: TRBJ1-2; V gene: TRBV4-1; D gene: -; CDR3 DNA: TGCGCCAGCAGCCAAGAAGAGGAGGGTTGGGGCTACACCTTC; CDR3 protein: CASSQEEEGWGYTF
clone size: -; J gene: TRBJ1-1; V gene: TRBV27; D gene: -; CDR3 DNA: TGTGCCAGCAGTTATGTATGGCGGGCTGAAGCTTTCTTT; CDR3 protein: CASSYVWRAEAFF
clone size: once; J gene: TRBJ2-7; V gene: TRBV2; D gene: -; CDR3 DNA: TGTGCCAGCAGGGAGACAGGAATTATCGCCTACGAGCAGTACTTC; CDR3 protein: CASRETGIIAYEQYF
clone size: -; J gene: TRBJ2-7; V gene: TRBV7-9; D gene: -; CDR3 DNA: TGTGCCAGCAGCTTAAGGGGGGACAGTGCCTACGAGCAGTACTTC; CDR3 protein: CASSLRGDSAYEQYF
clone size: -; J gene: TRBJ2-1; V gene: TRBV9; D gene: TRBD2; CDR3 DNA: TGTGCCAGCAGCTCCAGAGATAGCGGGCTAACCTACAATGAGCAGTTCTTC; CDR3 protein: CASSSRDSGLTYNEQFF
clone size: -; J gene: TRBJ2-7; V gene: TRBV28; D gene: TRBD1; CDR3 DNA: TGTGCCAGCAGTTTAAGTCTGACAGGGAGAGACGAGCAGTACTTC; CDR3 protein: CASSLSLTGRDEQYF
clone size: -; J gene: TRBJ1-6; V gene: TRBV27; D gene: -; CDR3 DNA: TGTGCCAGCAGTTTATCGGGTTGGGGTAATTCACCCCTCCACTTT; CDR3 protein: CASSLSGWGNSPLHF
clone size: -; J gene: TRBJ1-2; V gene: TRBV5-8; D gene: -; CDR3 DNA: TGTGCCAGCAGCAGACGAGCGGTGGACTATGGCTACACCTTC; CDR3 protein: CASSRRAVDYGYTF
clone size: -; J gene: TRBJ1-2; V gene: TRBV29-1; D gene: -; CDR3 DNA: TGCAGCGGGCCGACAGGCCGGCGGAACTATGGCTACATCTTC; CDR3 protein: CSGPTGRRNYGYIF
clone size: -; J gene: TRBJ2-7; V gene: TRBV5-6; D gene: -; CDR3 DNA: TGTGCCAGCAGCTTGGAAGGGGCCAGAGGCCACGAGCAGTACTTC; CDR3 protein: CASSLEGARGHEQYF
clone size: -; J gene: TRBJ1-1; V gene: TRBV7-9; D gene: TRBD1; CDR3 DNA: TGTGCCAGCAGCGAGGGACAGGGTTTGAACACTGAAGCTTTCTTT; CDR3 protein: CASSEGQGLNTEAFF
clone size: -; J gene: TRBJ2-2; V gene: TRBV9; D gene: -; CDR3 DNA: TGTGCCAGCGGGAGCCCCGGGGAGCTGTTTTTT; CDR3 protein: CASGSPGELFF
clone size: once; J gene: TRBJ2-1; V gene: TRBV4-1; D gene: TRBD2; CDR3 DNA: TGCGCCAGCAGCCAAGATCGCCTAGCGGGAGGAAATGAGCAGTTCTTC; CDR3 protein: CASSQDRLAGGNEQFF
clone size: -; J gene: TRBJ2-1; V gene: TRBV2; D gene: -; CDR3 DNA: TGTGCCAGCAGTGAACCCACAGCTTACAATGAGCAGTTCTTC; CDR3 protein: CASSEPTAYNEQFF
clone size: -; J gene: TRBJ2-7; V gene: TRBV7-2; D gene: TRBD2; CDR3 DNA: TGTGCCAGCAGCTCACCGGGACTAGCTGTCGACGAGCAGTACTTC; CDR3 protein: CASSSPGLAVDEQYF
clone size: -; J gene: TRBJ1-2; V gene: TRBV28; D gene: TRBD1; CDR3 DNA: TGTGCCAGCAGTTCCTCAGGGGGGGCGTTGAACTATGGCTACACCTTC; CDR3 protein: CASSSSGGALNYGYTF
clone size: -; J gene: TRBJ2-2; V gene: TRBV6-5; D gene: -; CDR3 DNA: TGTGCCAGCAGTTACTCGCTGGCGAACACCGGGGAGCTGTTTTTT; CDR3 protein: CASSYSLANTGELFF
clone size: -; J gene: TRBJ2-2; V gene: TRBV5-1; D gene: TRBD1; CDR3 DNA: TGCGCCAGCGTACCCGGGACAGGGGGACCCGGGGAGCTGTTTTTT; CDR3 protein: CASVPGTGGPGELFF